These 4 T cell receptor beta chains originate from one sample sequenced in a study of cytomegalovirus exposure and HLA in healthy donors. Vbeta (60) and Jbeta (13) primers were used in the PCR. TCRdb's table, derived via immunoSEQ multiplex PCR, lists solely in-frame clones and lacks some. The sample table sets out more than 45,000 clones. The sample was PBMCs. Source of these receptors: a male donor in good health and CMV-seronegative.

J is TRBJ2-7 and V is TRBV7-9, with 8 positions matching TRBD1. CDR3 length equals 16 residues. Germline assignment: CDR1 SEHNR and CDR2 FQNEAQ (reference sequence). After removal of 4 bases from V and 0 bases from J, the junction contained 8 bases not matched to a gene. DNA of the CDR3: TGTGCCAGCAGCTATACGACAGGGGCCGACTCCTACGAGCAGTACTTC. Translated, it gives CASSYTTGADSYEQYF.

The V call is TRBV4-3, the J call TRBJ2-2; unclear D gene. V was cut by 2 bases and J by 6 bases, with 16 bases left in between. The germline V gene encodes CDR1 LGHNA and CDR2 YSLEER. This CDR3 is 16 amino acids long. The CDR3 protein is CASSQSITLKPGELFF. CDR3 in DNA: TGCGCCAGCAGCCAATCCATCACTCTAAAACCCGGGGAGCTGTTTTTT.

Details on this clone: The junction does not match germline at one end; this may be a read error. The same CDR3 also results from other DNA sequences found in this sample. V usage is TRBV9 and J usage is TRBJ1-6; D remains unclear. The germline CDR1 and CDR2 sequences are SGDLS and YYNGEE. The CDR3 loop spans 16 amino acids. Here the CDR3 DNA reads TGTGCCAGCAGCGTAGCTCGGGAATCCTATAATTCACCCCTACACTTT. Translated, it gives CASSVARESYNSPLHF.

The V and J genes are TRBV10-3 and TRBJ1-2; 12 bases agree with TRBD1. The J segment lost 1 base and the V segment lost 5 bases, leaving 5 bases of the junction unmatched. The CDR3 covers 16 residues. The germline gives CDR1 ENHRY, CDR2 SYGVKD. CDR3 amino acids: CAISTRDRGLNYGYTF. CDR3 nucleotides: TGTGCCATCAGTACTAGGGACAGGGGGCTTAACTATGGCTACACCTTC.